These 27 T cell receptor beta chains were sequenced from one sample in a study of blood T cells in healthy people across ages. Through a sample-barcoded 5' primer and a J-beta primer mix, a second PCR was run for about 6 to 11 cycles. TCRdb independently ran MiXCR on the 5' RACE reads; one entry per CDR3 protein. The sample lists approximately 800,000 distinct CDR3 sequences, 20% to 30% occurring once. These records were also assigned to another study, of T cells of mothers and their children.

Sequencing was carried out using blood. These receptor sequences come from a boy between 10 and 17 years old in good health.

This clonotype was detected a few times. The chain employs TRBV28 and TRBJ1-4, with D possibly being TRBD1 (5 bases). Per the germline V gene, CDR1 is MDHEN and CDR2 is SYDVKM. The length of the CDR3 is 16 residues. The ends were cut back, 2 bases at V and 0 bases at J, with 10 bases in the middle. The CDR3 DNA is TGTGCCAGCAGTTTAGGGGCTCATGCAACTAATGAAAAACTGTTTTTT. It is translated as CASSLGAHATNEKLFF.

This chain connects TRBV9 to TRBJ2-1, with TRBD1 matching over 9 bases. The germline V gene has CDR1 SGDLS and CDR2 YYNGEE. V lost 0 bases and J lost 2; bases outside the gene matches: 3. The CDR3 extends over 16 amino acids. This CDR3 is CASSVAGTGTYNEQFF. CDR3 bases: TGTGCCAGCAGCGTAGCCGGGACAGGGACCTACAATGAGCAGTTCTTC.

This clonotype turned up a few times. The rearrangement uses TRBV9 and TRBJ1-5; D is unresolved. The CDR3 loop spans 15 amino acids. In germline, CDR1 is SGDLS, CDR2 YYNGEE. Trimming took 2 bases from V and 0 from J, leaving 9 bases between them. CDR3 protein: CASSVGGYSNQPQHF. Here the CDR3 DNA reads TGTGCCAGCAGCGTGGGCGGCTATAGCAATCAGCCCCAGCATTTT. The full variable domain, with the rest looked up from reference TRBV9 and TRBJ1-5, is DSGVTQTPKHLITATGQRVTLRCSPRSGDLSVYWYQQSLDQGLQFLIQYYNGEERAKGNILERFSAQQFPDLHSELNLSSLELGDSALYFCASSVGGYSNQPQHFGDGTRLSIL.

This clonotype was seen a few times. The rearrangement joins TRBV5-1 to TRBJ1-2, with D possibly matching TRBD1 (5 bases). CDR1 is SGHRS and CDR2 is YFSETQ in the germline V gene. The CDR3 covers 14 residues. The ends were cut back, 5 bases at V and 5 bases at J, with 16 bases in the middle. In nucleotides, the CDR3 is TGCGCCAGCAGTTCGGAACCCGGGGGGTATGGCTACACCTTC. It encodes CASSSEPGGYGYTF.

This rearrangement joins TRBV7-2 to TRBJ2-1, with D possibly matching TRBD1 (6 bases). Germline loops: CDR1 SGHTA, CDR2 FQGNSA. The CDR3 contains 14 residues. The V gene lost 0 bases and the J gene lost 8 bases, with 11 bases spanning the gap. The CDR3 sequence: CASSLALQGYEQFF. CDR3 DNA sequence: TGTGCCAGCAGCTTAGCCCTACAGGGCTATGAGCAGTTCTTC.

A few counts support this clonotype. Its ends do not fully match the called genes, so a read error is possible. The gene calls are TRBV28 and TRBJ2-7; either TRBD1 or TRBD2 may supply D (5 bases each). This CDR3 spans 15 amino acids. From germline, CDR1 is MDHEN and CDR2 SYDVKM. The DNA for the CDR3 is TGTGCCAGCAGCGACCCCGTCGGGGACGCCCCCTTGTCCAGCTTC. Its protein is CASSDPVGDAPLSSF.

The rearrangement uses TRBV6-1 and TRBJ2-7; TRBD2 matches at 11 bases. Losses at the gene ends were 6 bases for V and 5 bases for J; bases not matched to a gene: 6. The CDR3 extends over 14 amino acids. Per germline, CDR1 MNHNS and CDR2 SASEGT. CDR3 DNA sequence: TGTGCCAGCAGAGGACTAGCGGGTGGGAACGAGCAGTACTTC. Translated, it gives CASRGLAGGNEQYF.

This clonotype came up many times. V is TRBV7-9 and J is TRBJ1-4, with D tentatively TRBD1 (5 bases). Looked up from germline, CDR1 is SEHNR and CDR2 is FQNEAQ (reference sequence). CDR3 size: 16 residues. V was shortened by 1 base and J by 3 bases, with 12 bases between the two germline ends. The CDR3 here is CASSLGGARSNEKLFF. CDR3 sequence (DNA): TGTGCCAGCAGCTTAGGAGGGGCACGATCTAATGAAAAACTGTTTTTT.

This chain links TRBV4-1 with TRBJ2-5, with TRBD1 matching over 9 bases. V was pared by 1 base and J by 4 bases, with 7 bases of the junction left unmatched. Looked up from germline, CDR1 is MGHRA and CDR2 is YSYEKL. The CDR3 consists of 16 residues. CDR3 residues: CASSQAPGQGLETQYF. CDR3 nucleotide sequence: TGCGCCAGCAGCCAAGCACCGGGACAGGGTTTAGAGACCCAGTACTTC.

V usage is TRBV5-1 and J usage is TRBJ1-1; D remains ambiguous. There are 12 residues in the CDR3. Trimming stripped 0 bases from V and 8 bases from J, with 8 bases between. CDR1 and CDR2 (germline): SGHRS, YFSETQ. CDR3: CASSLDITEAFF. DNA of the CDR3: TGCGCCAGCAGCTTGGACATTACCGAAGCTTTCTTT.

This clonotype has more than one count but fewer than ten. The gene calls are TRBV27 and TRBJ2-2; 8 bases line up with TRBD2. CDR3 size: 15 residues. Germline lookup yields CDR1 MNHEY and CDR2 SMNVEV (reference sequence). V dropped 5 bases and J dropped 5; count of bases not matched to a gene: 7. The CDR3 nucleotides read TGTGCCAGCAGTGCCGGGACTAGTAGTACCGGGGAGCTGTTTTTT. It encodes CASSAGTSSTGELFF.

This clonotype appeared a few times. The J gene is TRBJ1-4, the V gene TRBV28, with TRBD1 matching over 7 bases. The germline gives CDR1 MDHEN, CDR2 SYDVKM. The CDR3 loop spans 15 amino acids. The ends lost 4 bases at V and 8 bases at J; junction bases unmatched: 10. DNA for the CDR3: TGTGCCAGCAGTTCCCCGGGGACAGTCCAAGAAAAACTGTTTTTT. It codes for CASSSPGTVQEKLFF.

This clonotype was detected only a few times. The chain is built from TRBV28 and TRBJ2-5; unclear D gene. This CDR3 is 13 amino acids long. Per germline, CDR1 MDHEN and CDR2 SYDVKM. V lost 3 bases to trimming and J lost 5 bases, with 10 bases between them. The CDR3 nucleotides are TGTGCCAGCAGTTTGTCCGATGGGGAGACCCAGTACTTC. Translating gives CASSLSDGETQYF.

This clonotype has only a few counts. The J gene is TRBJ2-1, the V gene TRBV4-1; TRBD2 matches at 11 bases. The V gene's germline CDR1 is MGHRA and CDR2 YSYEKL. The CDR3 sequence is 17 residues long. V shed 4 bases, J shed 5 bases, and the junction held 10 bases outside the gene matches. The CDR3 protein is CASSPRLTSGSNNEQFF. The DNA for the CDR3 is TGCGCCAGCAGCCCACGCCTTACTAGCGGGAGTAACAATGAGCAGTTCTTC.

The chain links TRBV5-6 to TRBJ2-7, with TRBD1 matching 10 bases. V lost 5 bases and J lost 9; bases outside the gene matches: 11. Germline CDR1 and CDR2: SGHDT and YYEEEE. This CDR3 region has 14 residues. DNA for the CDR3: TGTGCCAGCAGAAGGACAGGGGGGCTCCTCGGGCAGTACTTC. This translates into CASRRTGGLLGQYF.

This sequence joins TRBV12-1 and TRBJ2-1; the table gives TRBD2 as D, unverified against the DNA. TRBV12-1 is labeled a pseudogene. The CDR3 is 17 amino acids. CDR3 sequence reads: CASLRALADCSYNEQFF. The CDR3 coding sequence is TGTGCCAGTTTAAGGGCACTAGCGGACTGCTCCTACAATGAGCAGTTCTTC.

The chain employs TRBV6-1 and TRBJ1-6; D uncertain. CDR3 length equals 14 residues. The germline gives CDR1 MNHNS, CDR2 SASEGT. V was shortened by 2 bases and J by 9 bases, with 11 bases between the two germline ends. CDR3 loop: CASSELGRPSPLHF. DNA for the CDR3: TGTGCCAGCAGTGAACTAGGCAGGCCTTCACCCCTCCACTTT.

This clonotype came up a few times. V usage is TRBV29-1 and J usage is TRBJ2-1, with D unresolved. The ends were cut back, 6 bases at V and 12 bases at J, with 21 bases in the middle. CDR1 is SQVTM and CDR2 is ANQGSEA in the germline V gene. The CDR3 has 13 residues. The CDR3 coding sequence is TGCAGCGTCCCCGATCTTCTCACCGGAATGCAGTTCTTC. Translated: CSVPDLLTGMQFF.

Concerning this clonotype: Germline is not matched at one junction end, which may reflect a read error. The V and J genes are TRBV6-5 and TRBJ1-3; no clear D gene. This CDR3 region has 18 residues. Germline CDR1 is MNHEY and CDR2 is SVGAGI. CDR3 residues: CASSFPSLGRFGGNIIYF. CDR3 bases: TGTGCCAGCAGTTTCCCCTCGTTAGGCAGGTTCGGTGGAAACATCATATATTTT.

This clonotype showed up just a few times. Written as DNA, the CDR3 is TGCGCCAGCAGCCAAGAGATTAGCGCTTACAATGAGCAGTTCTTC. This gives the protein CASSQEISAYNEQFF. This chain connects TRBV4-3 to TRBJ2-5, with D possibly matching TRBD2 (5 bases). The last part of the DNA fits TRBJ2-1 better; the J call may be wrong. The CDR3 has 15 residues. CDR1 is LGHNA and CDR2 is YSLEER in the germline V gene.

This chain joins TRBV5-1 and TRBJ2-2; no firm D call. V was trimmed by 4 bases and J by 6 bases, leaving 10 bases between them. The CDR3 is made up of 13 amino acids. CDR1 and CDR2 (germline): SGHRS, YFSETQ. The CDR3 loop is CASSTDLAGELFF. CDR3 DNA: TGCGCCAGCAGCACAGACTTAGCCGGGGAGCTGTTTTTT.

The gene calls are TRBV11-2 and TRBJ2-2; TRBD1 matches at 9 bases. This CDR3 is built from 17 residues. CDR1 SGHAT and CDR2 FQNNGV come from the germline V gene. V shed 5 bases and J 1 base; nucleotides not matched to a gene: 8. This CDR3 is CASSLTPGQGNTGELFF. The DNA for the CDR3 is TGTGCCAGCAGCCTCACCCCGGGACAGGGGAACACCGGGGAGCTGTTTTTT.

The V and J genes are TRBV7-2 and TRBJ2-7; D not resolved. CDR1 is SGHTA and CDR2 is FQGNSA in the germline V gene. This CDR3 is 17 amino acids long. With 0 bases removed from V and 0 bases from J, the gap between germline ends came to 15 bases. CDR3: CASSLALSGRISYEQYF. CDR3 nucleotide sequence: TGTGCCAGCAGCTTAGCGCTATCGGGCAGAATCTCCTACGAGCAGTACTTC.

The chain employs TRBV7-8 and TRBJ2-3; TRBD2 matches at 10 bases. The V gene end was trimmed by 1 base and the J gene end by 1 base; junction bases not matched to a gene: 11. The CDR3 runs 19 residues. Germline V gene lookup returns CDR1 SGHVS and CDR2 FQNEAQ. The CDR3 coding sequence is TGTGCCAGCAGCTTAGGGCGGCTAGCGGGGGCCGGAGGCACAGATACGCAGTATTTT. Translating it yields CASSLGRLAGAGGTDTQYF.

This clonotype was seen more than once but under ten times. The chain recombines TRBV5-1 with TRBJ2-5, with D perhaps matching TRBD2 (6 bases). Germline lookup yields CDR1 SGHRS and CDR2 YFSETQ. This CDR3 is 15 amino acids long. V was trimmed by 4 bases and J by 2 bases, leaving 15 bases between them. The CDR3 sequence: CASSTGLPGQETQYF. CDR3 in DNA: TGCGCCAGCAGCACGGGACTGCCCGGACAAGAGACCCAGTACTTC.

There are many counts of this clonotype. V and J are TRBV6-1 and TRBJ2-7; TRBD1 matches 9 bases. In germline, CDR1 is MNHNS, CDR2 SASEGT. J lost 4 bases, V lost 4 bases, and 8 bases had no gene match. The CDR3 spans 15 residues. CDR3 residues: CASSATGTGRYEQYF. In nucleotides, the CDR3 is TGTGCCAGCAGTGCAACCGGGACAGGGCGATACGAGCAGTACTTC.

The V call is TRBV7-9, the J call TRBJ2-5, with 10 bases matching TRBD2. Matching the DNA end better, TRBJ2-1 makes the J call doubtful. This CDR3 spans 14 amino acids. Germline values: CDR1 SEHNR, CDR2 FQNEAQ (reference sequence). The CDR3 loop reads CASSFSGGPGEQFF. The CDR3 DNA reads as TGTGCCAGCAGCTTTAGCGGGGGGCCCGGTGAGCAGTTCTTC.